Listed here are 26 T cell receptor beta chains from one sample, sequenced in a study of T cell responses to AZD1222 COVID-19 vaccine. TCRdb's copy holds only in-frame clones and misses some; the assay was immunoSEQ multiplex PCR. The sample shows tens of thousands of clones, around 83% of them seen only once. The sequencing here drew on peripheral blood, taken on day 0 of AZD1222 vaccination. The receptors were gathered from an adult in good health.

The chain links TRBV6-1 to TRBJ2-3; D is possibly TRBD1 (6 bases). Germline-derived CDR1 and CDR2 are MNHNS and SASEGT. The CDR3 contains 16 residues. Trimming took 2 bases from V and 3 from J, leaving 15 bases between them. CDR3 in amino acids: CASSEITGSRTDTQYF. The CDR3 DNA reads TGTGCCAGCAGTGAAATAACAGGGAGTAGAACAGATACGCAGTATTTT.

This rearrangement joins TRBV27 to TRBJ2-1; D unclear. Germline V gene sequence: CDR1 MNHEY, CDR2 SMNVEV (reference sequence). The length of the CDR3 is 15 residues. V was pared by 6 bases and J by 5 bases, with 17 bases between. The CDR3 is CASSPFDDRDNEQFF. As DNA, the CDR3 is TGTGCCAGCAGCCCGTTTGATGATAGAGACAATGAGCAGTTCTTC.

CDR3 loop: CASQSYRGRGPEAFF. CDR3 nucleotide sequence: TGTGCCAGCCAATCCTACAGGGGGCGAGGACCTGAAGCTTTCTTT. The chain has TRBV6-5 and TRBJ1-1; TRBD1 matches 9 bases. The CDR3 length is 15 residues. The V gene end was trimmed by 8 bases and the J gene end by 6 bases; junction bases not matched to a gene: 13. Per the germline V gene, CDR1 is MNHEY and CDR2 is SVGAGI.

The genes are TRBV6-5 and TRBJ2-1; D possibly uses TRBD1 or TRBD2 (6 bases each). V was cut by 11 bases and J by 4 bases, with 12 bases left in between. Germline lookup yields CDR1 MNHEY and CDR2 SVGAGI. There are 12 residues in the CDR3. CDR3 amino acids: CASRGVYNEQFF. The CDR3 region has the DNA TGTGCCTCGAGGGGGGTATACAATGAGCAGTTCTTC.

The V gene is TRBV7-6, the J gene TRBJ2-7, with 10 bases lining up with TRBD1. V shed 2 bases and J 3 bases; nucleotides not matched to a gene: 10. This CDR3 spans 17 amino acids. Per the germline V gene, CDR1 is SGHVS and CDR2 is FNYEAQ. This CDR3 is CASSLRQGAFSHYEQYF. CDR3 nucleotide sequence: TGTGCCAGCAGCTTACGACAGGGGGCTTTCTCCCACTACGAGCAGTACTTC.

The chain links TRBV19 to TRBJ2-1, with a tentative D call TRBD2 (7 bases). V was shortened by 2 bases and J by 12 bases, with 14 bases between the two germline ends. Germline CDR1 and CDR2: LNHDA and SQIVND (reference sequence). This CDR3 comprises 13 residues. CDR3 sequence (DNA): TGTGCCAGTAGTATATTAGGGGGGAGGGTGCAGTTCTTC. It translates to CASSILGGRVQFF.

The chain is built from TRBV5-1 and TRBJ1-3, with D hard to call. Trimming took off 0 bases at V and 4 bases at J, with 14 bases between the two ends. Germline assignment: CDR1 SGHRS and CDR2 YFSETQ. This CDR3 is 16 amino acids long. CDR3 sequence: CASSLGNPVVGNTIYF. The CDR3 nucleotides read TGCGCCAGCAGCTTGGGCAACCCGGTTGTCGGAAACACCATATATTTT.

The rearrangement links TRBV19 to TRBJ2-6; D remains unclear. Looked up from germline, CDR1 is LNHDA and CDR2 is SQIVND (reference sequence). This CDR3 has 17 amino acids. Trimming pared 3 bases from V and 0 bases from J, leaving 12 bases between. The CDR3 bases are TGTGCCAGTAGTATCATCGTAGTCAGCTCTGGGGCCAACGTCCTGACTTTC. This sequence encodes CASSIIVVSSGANVLTF.

The rearrangement links TRBV5-1 to TRBJ2-3; D ambiguous. Germline CDR1 and CDR2: SGHRS and YFSETQ. V lost 2 bases and J 4 bases, leaving 8 bases between the germline ends. The CDR3 consists of 13 residues. As DNA, the CDR3 is TGCGCCAGCAGCTTTCGGCGGTCAGATACGCAGTATTTT. It encodes CASSFRRSDTQYF. The variable domain in full, with the rest retrieved from reference TRBV5-1 and TRBJ2-3, is KAGVTQTPRYLIKTRGQQVTLSCSPISGHRSVSWYQQTPGQGLQFLFEYFSETQRNKGNFPGRFSGRQFSNSRSEMNVSTLELGDSALYLCASSFRRSDTQYFGPGTRLTVL.

The rearrangement links TRBV12-5 to TRBJ2-5; a weak D match, TRBD2 (6 bases). Germline CDR1 reads LGHNT; CDR2 reads FRNRAP. Trimming took off 4 bases at V and 7 bases at J, with 10 bases between the two ends. CDR3 length: 12 residues. DNA for the CDR3: TGTGCTAGTGGTTCGGTCGGGGGGACCCAGTACTTC. Translated, it gives CASGSVGGTQYF.

The V and J genes are TRBV7-9 and TRBJ2-2, with TRBD2 as a possible D gene (6 bases). Trimming stripped 8 bases from V and 4 bases from J, with 14 bases between. This CDR3 spans 14 amino acids. Germline-derived CDR1 and CDR2 are SEHNR and FQNEAQ (reference sequence). The CDR3 region has the DNA TGTGCCAGCGGGACTCGGGTTTTCACCGGGGAGCTGTTTTTT. Translating it yields CASGTRVFTGELFF. Full variable domain (missing parts from reference TRBV7-9 and TRBJ2-2): DTGVSQNPRHKITKRGQNVTFRCDPISEHNRLYWYRQTLGQGPEFLTYFQNEAQLEKSRLLSDRFSAERPKGSFSTLEIQRTEQGDSAMYLCASGTRVFTGELFFGEGSRLTVL.

The chain uses TRBV28 and TRBJ1-2; D might be TRBD1 (5 bases). CDR1 and CDR2 (germline): MDHEN, SYDVKM. V lost 5 bases and J lost 3, with 16 bases in between. CDR3 length equals 15 residues. The CDR3 coding sequence is TGTGCCAGCAGTCGAAACACCGGGACTTACTATGGCTACACCTTC. It specifies CASSRNTGTYYGYTF.

The CDR3 spells CASSLTGSDYGYTF. The CDR3 nucleotides read TGCGCCAGCAGCTTGACAGGGAGCGACTATGGCTACACCTTC. The J gene is TRBJ1-2, the V gene TRBV5-1, with a tentative D call TRBD1 (6 bases). V was clipped by 1 base and J by 3 bases, with 10 bases between them. This CDR3 spans 14 amino acids. Germline assignment: CDR1 SGHRS and CDR2 YFSETQ.

The chain has TRBV3-1 (or the pseudogene TRBV3-2) and TRBJ2-4; a possible D gene is TRBD1 (6 bases). The V end lost 4 bases, the J end lost 7 bases, and 14 bases lay between the germline ends. The length of the CDR3 is 14 residues. CDR1 is LGHDT and CDR2 is YNNKEL in the germline V gene (reference sequence). This chain's CDR3 is CASSPQGRLNIQYF. DNA for the CDR3: TGTGCCAGCAGCCCACAGGGCCGCCTCAACATTCAGTACTTC.

This clone was seen only once. The gene calls are TRBV24-1 and TRBJ2-7; perhaps TRBD2 as D (5 bases). Germline lookup yields CDR1 KGHDR and CDR2 SFDVKD. Trimming shortened V by 6 bases and J by 4 bases, and 12 bases separated the two germline ends. The CDR3 has 13 residues. The CDR3 reads CATSQASSYEQYF. As DNA, the CDR3 is TGTGCCACCAGTCAGGCTAGCTCTTACGAGCAGTACTTC.

This rearrangement joins TRBV14 to TRBJ2-3, with 10 bases identical to TRBD2. The CDR3 contains 14 residues. The V gene's germline CDR1 is SGHDN and CDR2 FVKESK. Unmatched junction bases numbered 0, after V lost 3 bases and J lost 3 bases. CDR3 region: CASSQTSGTDTQYF. CDR3 sequence (DNA): TGTGCCAGCAGCCAGACTAGCGGGACAGATACGCAGTATTTT.

V gene TRBV18 combines with J gene TRBJ1-5, with D perhaps TRBD1 (6 bases). Germline V gene lookup returns CDR1 KGHSH and CDR2 LQKENI. This CDR3 is built from 15 residues. The V end lost 3 bases, the J end lost 3 bases, and 12 bases lay between the germline ends. The CDR3 sequence: CASSPAGQINQPQHF. The CDR3 DNA sequence: TGTGCCAGCTCACCTGCCGGACAGATCAATCAGCCCCAGCATTTT.

The chain employs TRBV6-6 and TRBJ1-2; D may be TRBD1 (5 bases). Per the germline V gene, CDR1 is MNHNY and CDR2 is SVGAGI (reference sequence). The CDR3 length is 14 residues. Trimming stripped 0 bases from V and 10 bases from J, with 15 bases between. The CDR3 DNA is TGTGCCAGCAGTTACTCCCGGGACTCCGGTGCCTACACCTTC. Translating it yields CASSYSRDSGAYTF.

The gene calls are TRBV6-5 and TRBJ1-1; 7 positions match TRBD1. The CDR3 spans 14 residues. V trimming: 7 bases; J trimming: 4 bases; junction bases outside the gene matches: 9. Germline V gene lookup returns CDR1 MNHEY and CDR2 SVGAGI. As DNA, the CDR3 is TGTGCCAGCACATTAAAGACAGGGAGCACTGAAGCTTTCTTT. Protein product: CASTLKTGSTEAFF.

The chain is built from TRBV12-3 or TRBV12-4 and TRBJ1-5; D uncertain. Trimming pared 7 bases from V and 5 bases from J, leaving 9 bases between. This CDR3 is 12 amino acids long. The CDR3 sequence is CASTAGYQPQHF. The DNA of the CDR3 is TGTGCCAGCACCGCGGGGTATCAGCCCCAGCATTTT.

CDR3 DNA sequence: TGCGCCAGCAGATACGATCAGGGCGAGCAGTACGTC. Translated, it gives CASRYDQGEQYV. This sequence joins TRBV5-1 and TRBJ2-7, with D perhaps matching TRBD1 (5 bases). With 5 bases removed from V and 6 bases from J, the gap between germline ends came to 12 bases. CDR3 length equals 12 residues. Germline CDR1 SGHRS, CDR2 YFSETQ.

The chain recombines TRBV27 with TRBJ2-2, with D perhaps TRBD1 or TRBD2 (5 bases each). Germline loops: CDR1 MNHEY, CDR2 SMNVEV (reference sequence). Trimming left V 6 bases short and J 6 bases short, with 26 bases between. The CDR3 is 18 amino acids. CDR3 DNA sequence: TGTGCCAGCAGCCCTGATATGTGGGGGAGACGGGTGCCCGGGGAGCTGTTTTTT. Translating gives CASSPDMWGRRVPGELFF.

This rearrangement joins TRBV20-1 to TRBJ2-1, with D unclear. From germline, CDR1 is DFQATT and CDR2 SNEGSKA (reference sequence). This CDR3 is 14 amino acids long. V dropped 3 bases and J dropped 2 bases, with 11 bases sitting between them. The CDR3 loop reads CSASLDRAYNEQFF. Written as DNA, the CDR3 is TGCAGTGCTAGTTTAGACCGGGCCTACAATGAGCAGTTCTTC.

The rearrangement links TRBV28 to TRBJ1-5; 9 nucleotides match TRBD1. CDR1 MDHEN and CDR2 SYDVKM come from the germline V gene. CDR3 length equals 16 residues. V was clipped by 1 base and J by 5 bases; unmatched bases: 6. In DNA form, the CDR3 reads TGTGCCAGCAGTTTATTGCCCGGACAGGGGCATCAGCCCCAGCATTTT. Translated: CASSLLPGQGHQPQHF.

This clone was seen more than once but under ten times. The V gene is TRBV28, the J gene TRBJ2-1, with TRBD2 as a possible D gene (6 bases). The germline V and J ends were trimmed by 7 bases and 9 bases, with 13 bases remaining between them. CDR1 is MDHEN and CDR2 is SYDVKM in the germline V gene. There are 12 residues in the CDR3. The CDR3: CASNGAGREQFF. The CDR3 region has the DNA TGTGCCAGCAATGGGGCGGGACGTGAGCAGTTCTTC.

The CDR3 region is CASSLDHTPGGYTF. CDR3 DNA sequence: TGTGCCAGCAGCTTAGATCACACCCCGGGGGGCTACACCTTC. The chain couples TRBV11-3 to TRBJ1-2, with D uncertain. The CDR3 spans 14 residues. Germline V gene lookup returns CDR1 SGHNT and CDR2 YENEEA. The V gene lost 0 bases and the J gene lost 8 bases, with 13 bases spanning the gap. The full variable domain, completed using reference TRBV11-3 and TRBJ1-2, is EAGVVQSPRYKIIEKKQPVAFWCNPISGHNTLYWYLQNLGQGPELLIRYENEEAVDDSQLPKDRFSAERLKGVDSTLKIQPAELGDSAVYLCASSLDHTPGGYTFGSGTRLTVV.